The next 30 T cell receptor beta chains were all read from a single sample in a study of tumor-infiltrating lymphocytes in primary liver carcinoma. Taking roughly 20-34 mg of unsorted bulk tissue, the authors co-extracted RNA and DNA. Synthesis of TCR beta cDNA was carried out from about 540 ng total RNA with a constant-region primer. ARM-PCR was slightly modified, and three nested multiplex PCR rounds with it gave rise to the TCR beta libraries. TRBV1-TRBV30 forward primers paired with a C-beta reverse primer drove the first two PCR rounds, roughly 10 cycles each. MiXCR, run by TCRdb on the multiplex PCR reads, gives a single entry per CDR3 protein. In the table there are about 50,000 distinct CDR3 sequences, about 77% of which are singletons. Source material: liver tumor tissue from sampling region 5. Documented subset: tumor region T5, tumor centre. These receptors all stem from a man in his forties or fifties with primary liver carcinoma and hepatitis B virus infection.

This clonotype was recorded at least ten times. This chain uses TRBV6-5 with TRBJ2-7; 7 nucleotides line up with TRBD2. V was clipped by 6 bases and J by 1 base; unmatched bases: 9. The CDR3 is made up of 15 amino acids. Germline lookup yields CDR1 MNHEY and CDR2 SVGAGI. The CDR3 loop is CASSHRAGASYEQYF. CDR3 bases: TGTGCCAGCAGCCACCGGGCGGGAGCTTCCTACGAGCAGTACTTC.

Concerning this clonotype: A junction boundary mismatches the germline segment, possibly from a read error. This rearrangement joins TRBV29-1 to TRBJ1-2; perhaps TRBD1 as D (6 bases). CDR1 and CDR2 from the germline V gene are SQVTM and ANQGSEA. The CDR3 runs 14 residues. The CDR3 DNA sequence: TGCAGCATCAAGTTTGGACAGTCGTTCTATGGCTACACATTC. Amino acid sequence: CSIKFGQSFYGYTF.

The chain recombines TRBV5-6 with TRBJ2-5; TRBD2 aligns across 8 bases. With 4 bases clipped from V and 8 bases from J, the junction kept 7 bases outside the gene matches. The V gene's germline CDR1 is SGHDT and CDR2 YYEEEE. The CDR3 contains 13 residues. CDR3 protein: CASSRAGVETQYF. CDR3 coding DNA: TGTGCCAGCAGCAGAGCGGGAGTCGAAACCCAGTACTTC.

In the case of this clonotype: The germline gene is not matched at one end of the junction; a read error may be the cause. The chain couples TRBV11-3 to TRBJ2-1, with unresolved D. This CDR3 region has 12 residues. The V gene's germline CDR1 is SGHNT and CDR2 YENEEA. CDR3 sequence: CASSLNAIEHFF. The CDR3 DNA is TGTGCTAGCAGCTTAAATGCTATTGAGCATTTCTTC.

This clonotype was detected only once. The junction departs from germline at one end; a sequencing error may be responsible. V usage is TRBV11-1 and J usage is TRBJ2-7; D gene ambiguous. The CDR3 sequence is 13 residues long. From germline, CDR1 is SGHAT and CDR2 FQDESV (reference sequence). CDR3 bases: TGTGTCAGCATTGAGAAGCGATCCTACGAGCAGTACTTC. Translation: CVSIEKRSYEQYF. Full variable domain (outside the CDR3, taken from reference TRBV11-1 and TRBJ2-7): EAEVAQSPRYKITEKSQAVAFWCDPISGHATLYWYRQILGQGPELLVQFQDESVVDDSQLPKDRFSAERLKGVDSTLKIQPAELGDSAMYLCVSIEKRSYEQYFGPGTRLTVT.

Of note for this clonotype: As the CDR3 is not closed by the conserved phenylalanine or tryptophan, this likely results from a read error. The DNA is left out, because the CDR3 cannot be placed on it with certainty; the CDR3 is given as TCRdb lists it. This chain connects TRBV21-1 to TRBJ2-5; no check of the table's D call, TRBD2, against the DNA was made. TRBV21-1 is recorded as a pseudogene. Including both end residues, the CDR3 is 16 amino acids long. The CDR3 loop is CASSKVDEVAQETQYL.

Points on this clonotype: The junction departs from the called germline gene at one end, perhaps through a read error. This sequence joins TRBV11-1 and TRBJ2-2; perhaps D is TRBD1 or TRBD2 (6 bases each). The CDR3 consists of 13 residues. Germline CDR1 SGHAT, CDR2 FQDESV (reference sequence). As DNA, the CDR3 is TGTGCCAGCAGCACAGGGCCCACCGGGGGGCTGTTTTTT. This encodes CASSTGPTGGLFF.

This chain joins TRBV11-2 and TRBJ2-2; the match to TRBD2 covers 8 bases. CDR3 length equals 17 residues. CDR1 is SGHAT, CDR2 FQNNGV, per germline. With 4 bases clipped from V and 4 bases from J, the junction kept 11 bases outside the gene matches. CDR3 nucleotide sequence: TGTGCCAGCAGCTCTTTAACGGGGGGGAGGGCCACCGGGGAGCTGTTTTTT. Amino acids: CASSSLTGGRATGELFF.

This rearrangement joins TRBV19 to TRBJ1-1; D is perhaps TRBD1 (6 bases). CDR1 and CDR2 from the germline V gene are LNHDA and SQIVND (reference sequence). Trimming left V 6 bases short and J 0 bases short, with 11 bases between. The CDR3 is 14 residues long. In DNA form, the CDR3 reads TGTGCCAGTAGACAGGGCCCGATGAACACTGAAGCTTTCTTT. As protein: CASRQGPMNTEAFF.

The V and J genes are TRBV29-1 and TRBJ1-1; D not certain. CDR1 and CDR2 from the germline V gene are SQVTM and ANQGSEA. Trimming shortened V by 5 bases and J by 5 bases, and 21 bases separated the two germline ends. CDR3 size: 15 residues. Here the CDR3 DNA reads TGCAGCGTTTCGGCAGGATGGGGATTGGGAACTGAAGCTTTCTTT. It specifies CSVSAGWGLGTEAFF.

As for this clonotype: Compared with germline, one end of the junction differs, possibly owing to a read error. The chain uses TRBV28 and TRBJ1-2; 9 nucleotides line up with TRBD1. This CDR3 has 16 residues. In germline, CDR1 is MDHEN, CDR2 SYDVKM. The CDR3 DNA follows: TGTGCCGGCAGTATACCCCCCGGGACAGGGACCTATGGCTACACCTTC. This translates into CAGSIPPGTGTYGYTF.

This clonotype was recorded at least ten times. The CDR3 loop is CATYDAGGNTEAFF. CDR3 DNA sequence: TGTGCCACTTATGACGCCGGGGGGAACACTGAAGCTTTCTTT. The chain is built from TRBV10-3 and TRBJ1-1; perhaps TRBD1 as D (5 bases). The CDR3 is 14 amino acids. Germline V gene data show CDR1 as ENHRY and CDR2 as SYGVKD. V shed 10 bases and J shed 1 base, with 16 bases lying between them.

A remark on this clonotype: Its ends do not fully match the called genes, so a read error is possible. The chain has TRBV4-2 and TRBJ2-5, with 12 bases lining up with TRBD1. The CDR3 is 16 amino acids. Per the germline V gene, CDR1 is LGHNA and CDR2 is YNFKEQ. This CDR3 is CARSQDGTGGQKTQYF. The CDR3 region has the DNA TGTGCCAGGAGCCAAGACGGGACAGGGGGCCAAAAGACGCAGTACTTC.

Worth noting for this clonotype: The conserved phenylalanine or tryptophan is not found at the CDR3 terminus, so this likely reflects a read error. This chain joins TRBV11-2 and TRBJ2-3; D unresolved. Trimming stripped 8 bases from V and 3 bases from J, with 21 bases between. Germline assignment: CDR1 SGHAT and CDR2 FQNNGV. The CDR3 contains 16 residues. Here the CDR3 reads CASGSVVGRATDTQYY. In DNA, the CDR3 is TGTGCCAGCGGCTCAGTAGTTGGACGGGCGACAGATACGCAGTATTAT.

The DNA for the CDR3 is TGCAGCGTTGGGGGCGGGGCCGGCATCACAGATATGCAGCATTTT. Its translation: CSVGGGAGITDMQHF. This sequence joins TRBV29-1 and TRBJ2-3; maybe TRBD1 (5 bases). Matching the DNA end better, TRBJ1-5 makes the J call doubtful. The CDR3 spans 15 residues. Per the germline V gene, CDR1 is SQVTM and CDR2 is ANQGSEA.

This clonotype occurred a few times. The junction departs from germline at one end; a sequencing error may be responsible. This rearrangement joins TRBV7-8 to TRBJ2-3; D assignment may be TRBD1 or TRBD2 (7 bases each). Germline lookup yields CDR1 SGHVS and CDR2 FQNEAQ. The CDR3 runs 15 residues. The DNA of the CDR3 is TGCGCCAGCAGCTTAGCCGGGGGGTGGACAGGTACGCAGTATTTT. Amino acids: CASSLAGGWTGTQYF.

For this clonotype: The junction does not match germline at one end; this may be a read error. The chain carries TRBV12-3 or TRBV12-4 and TRBJ2-6, with D possibly TRBD1 on 5 matching bases. CDR3 size: 13 residues. The CDR3 is CASAISGANVPTF. In DNA form, the CDR3 reads TGTGCCAGCGCTATCTCTGGGGCCAACGTCCCGACTTTC.

Details on this clonotype: One junction end disagrees with the germline gene, perhaps due to a read error. The genes are TRBV11-1 and TRBJ2-1; no definite D call. The germline V gene encodes CDR1 SGHAT and CDR2 FQDESV (reference sequence). The length of the CDR3 is 13 residues. CDR3 loop: CVSSLGRANEQFF. As DNA, the CDR3 is TGTGTCAGCAGCTTAGGCCGGGCAAATGAGCAGTTCTTT.

This clonotype was observed a few times. Given a much more abundant clone one base away, this may be a read error. The chain is built from TRBV11-2 and TRBJ2-2, with D possibly TRBD2 on 5 matching bases. This CDR3 is 14 amino acids long. CDR1 is SGHAT, CDR2 FQNNGV, per germline. CDR3 DNA sequence: TGTGCCGGCAGCCTAGGGAGTCACACCGGGGAGCTGTTTTTT. Protein sequence: CAGSLGSHTGELFF.

As to this clonotype: At one end the junction does not follow the germline gene, possibly because of a read error. The chain combines TRBV6-5 with TRBJ2-2; D is perhaps TRBD1 (5 bases). Germline assignment: CDR1 MNHEY and CDR2 SVGAGI. This CDR3 comprises 16 residues. CDR3 nucleotides: TGTGCCATCAGTTACGGGTCGACAGCGAACACCAGGGAGCTGTTTTTT. Residues: CAISYGSTANTRELFF.

V is TRBV12-3 or TRBV12-4 and J is TRBJ1-6, with TRBD1 matching 7 bases. Germline trimming cut 3 bases from V and 6 bases from J; bases unmatched to any gene: 5. The CDR3 sequence is 15 residues long. CDR3 nucleotides: TGTGCCAGCAGTTTCACGACAGGGCGTAATTCACCCCTCCACTTT. It specifies CASSFTTGRNSPLHF.

About this clonotype itself: Relative to the germline gene, one junction end is altered; a read error may explain this. The chain joins TRBV6-5 to TRBJ2-1; possibly TRBD1 or TRBD2 for D (5 bases each). CDR3 length: 16 residues. From germline, CDR1 is MNHEY and CDR2 SVGAGI. CDR3 nucleotide sequence: TGTGCCAGCAATCTGGGGACCAGCGGCTCTTACAATAAGCAGTTCTTC. It encodes CASNLGTSGSYNKQFF.

As to this clonotype: One end of the junction does not line up with germline, which may come from a read error. The rearrangement links TRBV4-2 to TRBJ2-4; D not certain. The germline V gene encodes CDR1 LGHNA and CDR2 YNFKEQ. This CDR3 has 18 residues. CDR3 sequence (DNA): TGTTCCAGCAACCAAGATCATCAGGAATTGAGAGCCAAAAACATTCAGTACTTC. The encoded protein is CSSNQDHQELRAKNIQYF.

The chain joins TRBV7-9 to TRBJ2-1, with 8 nucleotides matching TRBD2. The CDR3 length is 14 residues. Germline CDR1 is SEHNR and CDR2 is FQNEAQ (reference sequence). V dropped 8 bases and J dropped 6; count of bases not matched to a gene: 9. The CDR3 region is CASGGTSLGNEQFF. CDR3 in DNA: TGTGCCAGCGGCGGGACTAGTCTGGGCAATGAGCAGTTCTTC.

As concerns this clonotype: At one of its ends the junction is not consistent with the germline gene, which may arise from a read error. The chain uses TRBV29-1 and TRBJ2-1; 8 nucleotides align to TRBD2. CDR3 size: 15 residues. In germline, CDR1 is SQVTM, CDR2 ANQGSEA. CDR3 protein: CNVGLAGEFYNEQFF. CDR3 sequence (DNA): TGCAACGTTGGACTAGCTGGAGAGTTCTACAATGAGCAGTTCTTC.

The DNA for the CDR3 is TGTGCCAGCAGCACCCAGGACGCAACAGATACGCAGTATTTT. This encodes CASSTQDATDTQYF. This chain connects TRBV11-2 to TRBJ2-3; D gene unclear. Trimming took off 5 bases at V and 3 bases at J, with 12 bases between the two ends. The V gene's germline CDR1 is SGHAT and CDR2 FQNNGV. The CDR3 sequence is 14 residues long. Complete variable domain (other parts from reference TRBV11-2 and TRBJ2-3): EAGVAQSPRYKIIEKRQSVAFWCNPISGHATLYWYQQILGQGPKLLIQFQNNGVVDDSQLPKDRFSAERLKGVDSTLKIQPAKLEDSAVYLCASSTQDATDTQYFGPGTRLTVL.

This clonotype was observed once. The V call is TRBV11-1, the J call TRBJ2-4; TRBD1 aligns across 9 bases. The CDR3 has 17 residues. Per germline, CDR1 SGHAT and CDR2 FQDESV (reference sequence). Written as DNA, the CDR3 is TGTACCAACAGCTCTCCGGGACAGGGAGCATCAGAAAACATTCAGTACTTC. This sequence encodes CTNSSPGQGASENIQYF. Full variable domain (remainder filled in from reference TRBV11-1 and TRBJ2-4): EAEVAQSPRYKITEKSQAVAFWCDPISGHATLYWYRQILGQGPELLVQFQDESVVDDSQLPKDRFSAERLKGVDSTLKIQPAELGDSAMYLCTNSSPGQGASENIQYFGAGTRLSVL.

J is TRBJ2-1 and V is TRBV14; the D is unclear. Germline CDR1 is SGHDN and CDR2 is FVKESK. V shed 6 bases and J shed 5 bases, with 20 bases lying between them. The CDR3 has 16 residues. In DNA form, the CDR3 reads TGTGCCAGCAGTGCCATAGTGGTATGGGTAAACAATGAGCAGTTCTTC. Amino acid sequence: CASSAIVVWVNNEQFF.

This clonotype was counted ten times or more. The CDR3 coding sequence is TGTGCCTGGAAGGAGGGGGGGAACACTGAAGCTTTCTTT. Its translation: CAWKEGGNTEAFF. The V and J genes are TRBV30 and TRBJ1-1; possible D gene TRBD1, 6 bases. This CDR3 is built from 13 residues. The germline V gene encodes CDR1 GTSNPN and CDR2 SVGIG (reference sequence). V gave up 4 bases and J gave up 1 base, with 10 bases separating them.

Points on this clonotype: A read error may produce the germline difference seen at one junction end. CDR3 coding DNA: TGTGCCAGCAGCGAAGGAGGGCTGAATGAGAAGTTCTTC. It translates to CASSEGGLNEKFF. The V gene is TRBV11-1, the J gene TRBJ2-1; D is possibly TRBD2 (6 bases). Germline assignment: CDR1 SGHAT and CDR2 FQDESV (reference sequence). The CDR3 has 13 amino acids. Combining the CDR3 with reference TRBV11-1 and TRBJ2-1 gives the whole variable domain EAEVAQSPRYKITEKSQAVAFWCDPISGHATLYWYRQILGQGPELLVQFQDESVVDDSQLPKDRFSAERLKGVDSTLKIQPAELGDSAMYLCASSEGGLNEKFFGPGTRLTVL.